This TCR beta chain was identified in a study of control samples from healthy donors and cancer patients. Profiled with immunoSEQ multiplex PCR; TCRdb holds only in-frame clones, not every one. The sample consists of around 100,000 clones, about 90% of them appearing once. The V and J ends lost 0 bases and 4 bases respectively, with 3 bases between them. The CDR3 sequence is 12 residues long. Germline lookup yields CDR1 SGHNT and CDR2 YENEEA. This sequence joins TRBV11-3 and TRBJ2-5; D gene uncertain. Sequenced sample: blood. This receptor was obtained from a woman between 50 and 59 years old in good health. CDR3 protein: CASSLDRETQYF. DNA of the CDR3: TGTGCCAGCAGCTTAGACCGAGAGACCCAGTACTTC.